The sequence of this T cell receptor beta chain was determined in a study of identical twins. TCRdb called the 5' RACE reads again in MiXCR, with one record for every CDR3 protein. The sample holds 1.5 million to 2 million distinct CDR3 sequences; 25% to 35% are singletons and the top ten take 0.25% to 0.3%. Per the germline V gene, CDR1 is SGHRS and CDR2 is YFSETQ. V was pared by 4 bases and J by 4 bases, with 8 bases of the junction left unmatched. This CDR3 contains 16 residues. The sequencing sample was made of cord blood. The TCR originated in a newborn girl in good health. This rearrangement joins TRBV5-1 to TRBJ2-1, with 10 bases lining up with TRBD2. The CDR3 DNA sequence: TGCGCCAGCAGCGATTATAGCGGGGGGTTATACAATGAGCAGTTCTTC. Amino acid sequence: CASSDYSGGLYNEQFF.